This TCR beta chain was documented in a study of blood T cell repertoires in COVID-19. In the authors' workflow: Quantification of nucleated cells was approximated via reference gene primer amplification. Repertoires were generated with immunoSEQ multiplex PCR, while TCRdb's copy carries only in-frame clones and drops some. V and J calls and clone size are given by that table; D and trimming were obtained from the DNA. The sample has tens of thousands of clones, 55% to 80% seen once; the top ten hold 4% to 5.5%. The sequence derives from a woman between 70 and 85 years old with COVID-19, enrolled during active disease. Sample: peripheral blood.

CDR3 amino acids: CASSQGGLEGGTDTQYF. The CDR3 nucleotides are TGTGCCAGCAGCCAAGGAGGGCTCGAGGGAGGAACAGATACGCAGTATTTT. The chain uses TRBV3-1 (or the pseudogene TRBV3-2) and TRBJ2-3, with a tentative D call TRBD2 (6 bases). Germline lookup yields CDR1 LGHDT and CDR2 YNNKEL (reference sequence). V gave up 1 base and J gave up 3 bases, with 17 bases separating them. There are 17 residues in the CDR3.